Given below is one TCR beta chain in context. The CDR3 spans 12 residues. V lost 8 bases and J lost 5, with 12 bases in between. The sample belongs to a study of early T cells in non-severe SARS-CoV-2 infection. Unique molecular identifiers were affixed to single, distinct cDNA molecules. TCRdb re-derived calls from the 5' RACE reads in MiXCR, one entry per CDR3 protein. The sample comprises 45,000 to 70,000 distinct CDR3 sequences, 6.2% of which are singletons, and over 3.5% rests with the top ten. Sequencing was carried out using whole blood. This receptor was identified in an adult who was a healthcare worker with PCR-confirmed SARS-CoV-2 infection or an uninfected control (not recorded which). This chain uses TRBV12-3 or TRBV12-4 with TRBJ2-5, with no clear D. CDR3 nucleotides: TGTGCCAGCGGCCCAATCGCCGAGACCCAGTACTTC. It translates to CASGPIAETQYF.